A selection of T cell receptor beta chains follows, all from one sample in a study of cytomegalovirus exposure and HLA in healthy donors. Libraries were prepared by immunoSEQ multiplex PCR; TCRdb keeps only in-frame clonotypes and omits some of them. The sample consists of 150,000 to 200,000 clones, under 85% of them appearing once. The sample consisted of PBMCs. Receptors originate from a man aged 50 to 59 in good health and CMV-seropositive. Both conserved end residues are part of each CDR3. D genes are given only for firm matches. For some rows the clone size is stated as once, few or many, or as a class when expanded; others skip it.

abundance: NA
j_gene: TRBJ1-2
d_gene: TRBD1
v_gene: TRBV5-4
CDR3aa: CASRRGTGGTAESYGYTF
CDR3nt: TGTGCCAGCAGGAGAGGGACAGGGGGAACTGCAGAGAGCTATGGCTACACCTTC

abundance: NA
j_gene: TRBJ2-2
d_gene: NA
v_gene: TRBV5-1
CDR3aa: CASSTGLATGELFF
CDR3nt: TGCGCCAGCAGCACCGGGTTGGCCACCGGGGAGCTGTTTTTT

abundance: NA
j_gene: TRBJ2-1
d_gene: TRBD2
v_gene: TRBV5-1
CDR3aa: CASSLGTAGGPSNEQFF
CDR3nt: TGCGCCAGCAGCTTGGGTACAGCGGGAGGGCCGAGTAATGAGCAGTTCTTC

abundance: NA
j_gene: TRBJ2-3
d_gene: TRBD2
v_gene: TRBV28
CDR3aa: CASSRVTSGSVEDTQYF
CDR3nt: TGTGCCAGCAGCCGCGTCACTAGCGGGAGTGTTGAAGATACGCAGTATTTT

abundance: NA
j_gene: TRBJ1-5
d_gene: NA
v_gene: TRBV28
CDR3aa: CASSSTGPDNQPQHF
CDR3nt: TGTGCCAGCAGTTCTACAGGGCCCGACAATCAGCCCCAGCATTTT

abundance: few
j_gene: TRBJ1-4
d_gene: NA
v_gene: TRBV21-1
CDR3aa: CASSKKQVAEKLFF
CDR3nt: TGTGCCAGCAGCAAGAAACAGGTGGCCGAAAAACTGTTTTTT

abundance: NA
j_gene: TRBJ1-2
d_gene: NA
v_gene: TRBV13
CDR3aa: CASSREPNGYTF
CDR3nt: TGTGCCAGCAGCCGGGAGCCAAATGGCTACACCTTC

abundance: NA
j_gene: TRBJ1-2
d_gene: NA
v_gene: TRBV27
CDR3aa: CASSLFLGIRDSYTF
CDR3nt: TGTGCCAGCAGTTTATTTTTGGGTATACGGGACAGCTACACCTTC

abundance: NA
j_gene: TRBJ2-7
d_gene: NA
v_gene: TRBV5-5
CDR3aa: CASSLAQRRSYEQYF
CDR3nt: TGTGCCAGCAGCTTGGCCCAACGGCGGTCCTACGAGCAGTACTTC

abundance: NA
j_gene: TRBJ1-4
d_gene: TRBD1
v_gene: TRBV7-9
CDR3aa: CASSFTGGKNEKLFF
CDR3nt: TGTGCCAGCAGCTTCACAGGGGGCAAGAATGAAAAACTGTTTTTT

abundance: NA
j_gene: TRBJ2-1
d_gene: NA
v_gene: TRBV7-8
CDR3aa: CASSSPQESSYNEQFF
CDR3nt: TGTGCCAGCAGCTCGCCCCAAGAGAGCTCCTACAATGAGCAGTTCTTC

abundance: few
j_gene: TRBJ1-4
d_gene: TRBD1
v_gene: TRBV7-2
CDR3aa: CASSRDRAEKLFF
CDR3nt: TGTGCCAGCAGCCGGGACAGGGCTGAAAAACTGTTTTTT

abundance: NA
j_gene: TRBJ1-6
d_gene: TRBD1
v_gene: TRBV5-4
CDR3aa: CASSSRQGAAYSPLHF
CDR3nt: TGTGCCAGCAGCAGTCGACAGGGGGCTGCCTATTCACCCCTCCACTTT

abundance: NA
j_gene: TRBJ2-3
d_gene: NA
v_gene: TRBV5-1
CDR3aa: CASSYREPTDTQYF
CDR3nt: TGCGCCAGCAGCTACAGGGAGCCCACAGATACGCAGTATTTT

abundance: once
j_gene: TRBJ2-7
d_gene: NA
v_gene: TRBV28
CDR3aa: CASRSESGPYEQYF
CDR3nt: TGTGCCAGCAGGTCTGAGTCAGGTCCCTACGAGCAGTACTTC

abundance: NA
j_gene: TRBJ2-7
d_gene: TRBD2
v_gene: TRBV15
CDR3aa: CATSRGVLAGVFEQYF
CDR3nt: TGTGCCACCAGCAGGGGGGTTCTAGCGGGAGTTTTCGAGCAGTACTTC

abundance: NA
j_gene: TRBJ2-2
d_gene: TRBD2
v_gene: TRBV6-4
CDR3aa: CASSELSGVGTGELFF
CDR3nt: TGTGCCAGCAGCGAACTTAGCGGGGTCGGCACCGGGGAGCTGTTTTTT

abundance: NA
j_gene: TRBJ1-2
d_gene: NA
v_gene: TRBV23-1
CDR3aa: CASGSGGQFGYTF
CDR3nt: TGCGCCAGCGGGTCGGGGGGTCAGTTCGGCTACACCTTC

abundance: NA
j_gene: TRBJ2-3
d_gene: TRBD2
v_gene: TRBV6-5
CDR3aa: CASRAPGLAGRTQYF
CDR3nt: TGTGCCAGCAGAGCTCCGGGACTAGCGGGAAGAACGCAGTATTTT

abundance: NA
j_gene: TRBJ2-7
d_gene: NA
v_gene: TRBV9
CDR3aa: CASSVGGRTDGSYEQYF
CDR3nt: TGTGCCAGCAGCGTAGGGGGAAGGACAGACGGCTCCTACGAGCAGTACTTC

abundance: NA
j_gene: TRBJ2-7
d_gene: NA
v_gene: TRBV30
CDR3aa: CAWSRRIHEQYF
CDR3nt: TGTGCCTGGAGTCGCAGGATCCACGAGCAGTACTTC

abundance: few
j_gene: TRBJ2-7
d_gene: NA
v_gene: TRBV2
CDR3aa: CASSEQSYEQYF
CDR3nt: TGTGCCAGCAGTGAGCAGTCCTACGAGCAGTACTTC

abundance: NA
j_gene: TRBJ1-5
d_gene: NA
v_gene: TRBV6-6
CDR3aa: CASSRFLNQPQHF
CDR3nt: TGTGCCAGCAGCCGGTTTCTAAATCAGCCCCAGCATTTT

abundance: NA
j_gene: TRBJ1-1
d_gene: TRBD1
v_gene: TRBV9
CDR3aa: CASSVEAGGVGEAFF
CDR3nt: TGTGCCAGCAGCGTAGAGGCAGGGGGCGTCGGTGAAGCTTTCTTT

abundance: once
j_gene: TRBJ2-1
d_gene: NA
v_gene: TRBV29-1
CDR3aa: CSVAASSYNEQFF
CDR3nt: TGCAGCGTTGCCGCGAGCTCCTACAATGAGCAGTTCTTC

abundance: NA
j_gene: TRBJ2-1
d_gene: TRBD2
v_gene: TRBV7-8
CDR3aa: CASSLTTSGRANEQFF
CDR3nt: TGTGCCAGCAGCCTGACGACTAGCGGGAGGGCCAATGAGCAGTTCTTC

abundance: NA
j_gene: TRBJ1-6
d_gene: TRBD1
v_gene: TRBV4-1
CDR3aa: CASSQEIPGQGNSPLHF
CDR3nt: TGCGCCAGCAGCCAAGAGATTCCGGGACAGGGAAATTCACCCCTCCACTTT

abundance: NA
j_gene: TRBJ2-7
d_gene: NA
v_gene: TRBV6-5
CDR3aa: CASSYSPGVYEQYF
CDR3nt: TGTGCCAGCAGTTACTCGCCGGGAGTCTACGAGCAGTACTTC

abundance: NA
j_gene: TRBJ2-1
d_gene: TRBD2
v_gene: TRBV9
CDR3aa: CASSPRASGTYNEQFF
CDR3nt: TGTGCCAGCAGCCCCCGGGCTAGCGGGACCTACAATGAGCAGTTCTTC

abundance: few
j_gene: TRBJ1-6
d_gene: NA
v_gene: TRBV7-6
CDR3aa: CASSLGPRGGSSYNSPLHF
CDR3nt: TGTGCCAGCAGCTTAGGGCCTCGCGGGGGGAGCTCCTATAATTCACCCCTCCACTTT

abundance: NA
j_gene: TRBJ2-1
d_gene: TRBD2
v_gene: TRBV2
CDR3aa: CASSAVAGGGGNEQFF
CDR3nt: TGTGCCAGCAGTGCCGTAGCGGGAGGAGGGGGCAATGAGCAGTTCTTC

abundance: NA
j_gene: TRBJ1-6
d_gene: NA
v_gene: TRBV5-1
CDR3aa: CASSTRTGEPLHF
CDR3nt: TGCGCCAGCAGCACCCGGACTGGGGAGCCCCTCCACTTT

abundance: NA
j_gene: TRBJ2-7
d_gene: TRBD1
v_gene: TRBV7-2
CDR3aa: CASSLGQGTYEQYF
CDR3nt: TGTGCCAGCAGCCTAGGACAGGGAACCTACGAGCAGTACTTC

abundance: NA
j_gene: TRBJ2-1
d_gene: NA
v_gene: TRBV5-1
CDR3aa: CASSSSGAELMSYNEQFF
CDR3nt: TGCGCCAGCAGCTCCAGCGGCGCCGAGCTTATGTCCTACAATGAGCAGTTCTTC

abundance: NA
j_gene: TRBJ1-5
d_gene: NA
v_gene: TRBV21-1
CDR3aa: CASSSLDRESNQPQHF
CDR3nt: TGTGCCAGCAGCAGCCTGGACAGGGAAAGCAATCAGCCCCAGCATTTT